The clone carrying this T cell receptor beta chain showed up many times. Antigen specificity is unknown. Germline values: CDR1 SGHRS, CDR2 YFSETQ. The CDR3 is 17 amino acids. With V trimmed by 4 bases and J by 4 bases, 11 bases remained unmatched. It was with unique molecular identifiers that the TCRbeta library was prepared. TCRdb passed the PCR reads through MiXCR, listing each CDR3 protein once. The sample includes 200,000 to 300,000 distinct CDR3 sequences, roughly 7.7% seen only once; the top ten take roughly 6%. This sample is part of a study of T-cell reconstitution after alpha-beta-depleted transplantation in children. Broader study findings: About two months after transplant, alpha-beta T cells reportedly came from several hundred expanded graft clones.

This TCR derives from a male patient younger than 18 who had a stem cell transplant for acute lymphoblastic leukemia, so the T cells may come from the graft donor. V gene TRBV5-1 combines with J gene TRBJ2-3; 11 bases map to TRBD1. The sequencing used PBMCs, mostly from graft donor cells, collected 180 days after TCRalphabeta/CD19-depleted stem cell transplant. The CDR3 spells CASSVALGQGVADTQYF. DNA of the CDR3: TGCGCCAGCAGCGTTGCCCTGGGACAGGGGGTCGCAGATACGCAGTATTTT. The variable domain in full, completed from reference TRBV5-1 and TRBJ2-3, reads KAGVTQTPRYLIKTRGQQVTLSCSPISGHRSVSWYQQTPGQGLQFLFEYFSETQRNKGNFPGRFSGRQFSNSRSEMNVSTLELGDSALYLCASSVALGQGVADTQYFGPGTRLTVL.